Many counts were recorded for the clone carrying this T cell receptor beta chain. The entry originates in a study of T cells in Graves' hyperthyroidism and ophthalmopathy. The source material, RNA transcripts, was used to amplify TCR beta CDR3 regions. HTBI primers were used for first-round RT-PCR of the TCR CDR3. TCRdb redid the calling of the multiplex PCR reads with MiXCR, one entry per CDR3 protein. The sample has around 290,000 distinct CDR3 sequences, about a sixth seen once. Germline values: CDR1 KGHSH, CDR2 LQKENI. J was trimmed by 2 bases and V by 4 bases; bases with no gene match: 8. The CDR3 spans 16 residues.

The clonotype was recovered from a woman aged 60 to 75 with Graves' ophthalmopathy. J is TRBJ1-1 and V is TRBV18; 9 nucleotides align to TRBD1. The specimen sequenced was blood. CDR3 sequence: CASSLAGTGPNTEAFF. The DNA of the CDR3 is TGTGCCAGCTCACTTGCCGGGACAGGGCCAAACACTGAAGCTTTCTTT.